Following are 5 T cell receptor beta chains from one sample sequenced in a study of glioma-infiltrating T cells. The iRepertoire nested amplicon-rescue multiplex PCR amplified TCR alpha and beta CDR3s from RNA. TCRdb reprocessed the multiplex PCR reads with MiXCR, giving one entry per CDR3 protein. Seen here are 85,000 to 110,000 distinct CDR3 sequences, around 30% observed once, and the top ten hold 44%. What was sequenced was glioma tissue, nonneoplastic brain tissue, or PBMCs (not recorded which). Receptors were obtained from a human donor with low-grade glioma or glioblastoma, undergoing nonglioma brain surgery, or in good health (not recorded which).

This clonotype was observed at least ten times. This chain connects TRBV28 to TRBJ2-4; TRBD1 is a possible D gene (5 bases). CDR3 length: 15 residues. Trimming pared 6 bases from V and 1 base from J, leaving 13 bases between. Germline loops: CDR1 MDHEN, CDR2 SYDVKM. Here the CDR3 DNA reads TGTGCCAGCAGCAGAAGGGGTAGCGCCAAAAACATTCAGTACTTC. It codes for CASSRRGSAKNIQYF.

Concerning this clonotype itself: A much larger clone lies a single base off, so this may be a read error. The chain couples TRBV6-5 to TRBJ2-7; 11 positions agree with TRBD1. Germline V gives CDR1 MNHEY, CDR2 SVGAGI. This CDR3 region has 15 residues. V was pared by 5 bases and J by 5 bases, with 8 bases of the junction left unmatched. CDR3 in amino acids: CASSPSWDRGNEQYF. The DNA of the CDR3 is TGTGCCAGCAGTCCCTCGTGGGACAGGGGGAACGAGCAGTACTTC.

The V and J genes are TRBV19 and TRBJ2-3; D may be TRBD1 or TRBD2 (5 bases each). Per the germline V gene, CDR1 is LNHDA and CDR2 is SQIVND (reference sequence). V was shortened by 5 bases and J by 2 bases, with 26 bases between the two germline ends. The CDR3 extends over 19 amino acids. The CDR3 loop reads CASSEAIRPSGAFTDTQYF. The CDR3 bases are TGTGCCAGTAGTGAGGCGATCCGCCCGTCCGGGGCATTCACAGATACGCAGTATTTT.

With respect to this clonotype: This may stem from a read error, because a much larger clone lies one nucleotide away. The chain uses TRBV6-5 and TRBJ1-5; D possibly corresponds to TRBD1 (5 bases). The germline V gene has CDR1 MNHEY and CDR2 SVGAGI. The CDR3 contains 15 residues. V was cut by 5 bases and J by 3 bases, with 14 bases left in between. CDR3 coding DNA: TGTGCCAGCAGTCGAGGGGCAGGCAACAATCAGCCCCAGCATTTT. This translates into CASSRGAGNNQPQHF.

This clonotype has just a few counts. The CDR3 spells CASSWGTGGYGYTF. The CDR3, as DNA: TGTGCCAGCAGCTGGGGGACAGGGGGCTATGGCTACACCTTC. This sequence joins TRBV5-4 and TRBJ1-2; 11 positions match TRBD1. Germline V CDR1 and CDR2: SGHNT, YYREEE (reference sequence). This CDR3 contains 14 residues. J lost 4 bases, V lost 3 bases, and 2 bases had no gene match.